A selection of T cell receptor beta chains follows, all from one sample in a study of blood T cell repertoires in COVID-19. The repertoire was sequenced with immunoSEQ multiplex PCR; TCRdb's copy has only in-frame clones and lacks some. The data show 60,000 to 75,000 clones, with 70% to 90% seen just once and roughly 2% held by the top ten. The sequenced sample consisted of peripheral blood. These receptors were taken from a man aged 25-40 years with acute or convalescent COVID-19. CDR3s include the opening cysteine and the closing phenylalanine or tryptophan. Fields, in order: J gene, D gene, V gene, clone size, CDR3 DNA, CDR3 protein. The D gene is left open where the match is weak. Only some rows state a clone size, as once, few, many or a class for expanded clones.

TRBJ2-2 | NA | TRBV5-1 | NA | TGCGCCAGCAGCTTGGCCGCGGGCACCGGGGAGCTGTTTTTT | CASSLAAGTGELFF
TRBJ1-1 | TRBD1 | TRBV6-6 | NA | TGTGCCAGCAGGTTTCCAGGGGGTGAAGCTTTCTTT | CASRFPGGEAFF
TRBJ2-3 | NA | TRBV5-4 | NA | TGTGCCAGCAGCTTGAGGGGGAGCACAGATACGCAGTATTTT | CASSLRGSTDTQYF
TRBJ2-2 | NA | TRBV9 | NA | TGTGCCAGCAGCGTAGGTCACAATTCGAACACCGGGGAGCTGTTTTTT | CASSVGHNSNTGELFF
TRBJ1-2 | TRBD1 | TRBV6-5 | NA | TGTGCCAGCAGCAGACAGGGGATGGACTATGGCTACACCTTC | CASSRQGMDYGYTF
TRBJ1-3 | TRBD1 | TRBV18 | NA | TGTGCCAGCTCACCTCCGGGACAGCCTGGAAACACCATATATTTT | CASSPPGQPGNTIYF
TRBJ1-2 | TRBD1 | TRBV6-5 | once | TGTGCCAGCAGTTTGGGGACAGGCTCCGATATTTATGGCTACACCTTC | CASSLGTGSDIYGYTF
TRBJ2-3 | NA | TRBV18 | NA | TGTGCCAGCTCACCGGGGCTACTCAACCGTTTCACAGATACGCAGTATTTT | CASSPGLLNRFTDTQYF
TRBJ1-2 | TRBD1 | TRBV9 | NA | TGTGCCAGCAGCCCAGGGACAGACTATGGCTACACCTTC | CASSPGTDYGYTF
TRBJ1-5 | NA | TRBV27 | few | TGTGCCAGCAGGTTTGGAGAAAATCAGCCCCAGCATTTT | CASRFGENQPQHF
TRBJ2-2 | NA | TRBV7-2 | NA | TGTGCCAGCGCCCCGGAGGGAGTAGGGTCCGGGGAGCTGTTTTTT | CASAPEGVGSGELFF